The source of this T cell receptor (beta chain) is a study of blood T cells in healthy people across ages. Study-level findings and limits: Older individuals had lower TCR beta diversity per million T cells (the decline was roughly linear).

Comment on this clonotype: The antigen is undetermined.

Researchers isolated at least 7 million PBMCs per sample. The use of a sample-barcoded 5' primer and a J-beta primer mix characterized a second PCR of roughly 6 to 11 cycles. A template-switch adaptor containing 12 random nucleotides labeled each cDNA molecule. TCRdb re-called the 5' RACE reads through MiXCR, storing one row per CDR3 protein. The table includes about 1.5 million distinct CDR3 sequences, roughly 43% detected once. The receptor comes from a woman aged 18-29 years in good health. Sequencing used blood.

The CDR3 DNA reads as TGCAGGGGTTTCCGGGACACCAATCAGCCCCAGCATTTT. Its protein product is CRGFRDTNQPQHF. The J gene is TRBJ1-5, the V gene TRBV29-1, with D perhaps matching TRBD1 (6 bases). Germline V lookup: CDR1 SQVTM, CDR2 ANQGSEA. This CDR3 spans 13 amino acids. Looking up the rest from reference TRBV29-1 and TRBJ1-5 gives the full variable domain: SAVISQKPSRDICQRGTSLTIQCQVDSQVTMMFWYRQQPGQSLTLIATANQGSEATYESGFVIDKFPISRPNLTFSTLTVSNMSPEDSSIYLCRGFRDTNQPQHFGDGTRLSIL.